The clone carrying this T cell receptor beta chain was seen more than once but under ten times. PCR was performed a second time for 7 to 11 cycles using a sample-barcoded 5' primer and a J-beta primer mix. TCRdb recomputed calls from the 5' RACE reads with MiXCR, one row per CDR3 protein. The table has some 640,000 distinct CDR3 sequences, about 52% seen once. This sample was taken from a study of blood T cells in healthy people across ages. Between the trimmed V and J ends, which lost 0 bases and 2 bases, there was a span of 11 bases. The CDR3 extends over 15 amino acids. CDR1 is DFQATT and CDR2 is SNEGSKA in the germline V gene (reference sequence).

The receptor comes from a woman aged 55-75 years in good health. Sequencing was performed on blood. V usage is TRBV20-1 and J usage is TRBJ2-1; no reliable D call. The CDR3 protein is CSARDVATTYNEQFF. The CDR3 bases are TGCAGTGCTAGAGATGTGGCGACAACCTACAATGAGCAGTTCTTC.